The entry below gives a single T cell receptor (beta chain) sequence along with its context. A much larger clone differs from this one at a single base, so this may be a read error. These data belong to a study of breast tumors, draining lymph nodes, adjacent tissues. TCRdb passed the multiplex PCR reads through MiXCR, listing each CDR3 protein once. The repertoire has 200,000 or so distinct CDR3 sequences, approximately 33% of them found once; the top ten carry around 4.4%. Axillary draining lymph nodes of breast cancer patients supplied the node samples. The CDR3 is made up of 15 amino acids. CDR1 is DFQATT and CDR2 is SNEGSKA in the germline V gene (reference sequence).

The receptor's source is a female donor with breast cancer. Some clones in this sample may be carry-over from other donors' samples. The genes are TRBV20-1 and TRBJ2-1; a weak D match, TRBD2 (5 bases). Source material: axillary lymph node tissue. Here the CDR3 reads CSARGAVFSYNGQFF. CDR3 nucleotide sequence: TGCAGTGCTAGAGGAGCGGTCTTCTCCTACAATGGGCAGTTCTTC.